This T cell receptor (beta chain) stems from a study of T cells in Graves' hyperthyroidism and ophthalmopathy. RNA transcripts were the template for amplifying TCR beta CDR3 regions. With the HTBI primer set, the TCR CDR3 went through a first round of RT-PCR. TCRdb re-called the multiplex PCR reads through MiXCR, storing one row per CDR3 protein. Of 250,000 to 300,000 distinct CDR3 sequences listed, roughly 15% are singletons. This clonotype was recorded a few times. CDR3 length: 14 amino acids. Germline loops: CDR1 LNHDA, CDR2 SQIVND (reference sequence). V shed 6 bases and J 8 bases; nucleotides not matched to a gene: 6.

This TCR came from a woman between 25 and 40 years old with Graves' hyperthyroidism that later progressed to Graves' ophthalmopathy. The V and J genes are TRBV19 and TRBJ2-1, with 11 bases fitting TRBD2. Input material: blood. In DNA form, the CDR3 reads TGTGCCAGTAGCACTAGCGGGAGTTCGCATGAGCAGTTCTTC. Translating gives CASSTSGSSHEQFF. Full variable domain (missing parts from reference TRBV19 and TRBJ2-1): DGGITQSPKYLFRKEGQNVTLSCEQNLNHDAMYWYRQDPGQGLRLIYYSQIVNDFQKGDIAEGYSVSREKKESFPLTVTSAQKNPTAFYLCASSTSGSSHEQFFGPGTRLTVL.